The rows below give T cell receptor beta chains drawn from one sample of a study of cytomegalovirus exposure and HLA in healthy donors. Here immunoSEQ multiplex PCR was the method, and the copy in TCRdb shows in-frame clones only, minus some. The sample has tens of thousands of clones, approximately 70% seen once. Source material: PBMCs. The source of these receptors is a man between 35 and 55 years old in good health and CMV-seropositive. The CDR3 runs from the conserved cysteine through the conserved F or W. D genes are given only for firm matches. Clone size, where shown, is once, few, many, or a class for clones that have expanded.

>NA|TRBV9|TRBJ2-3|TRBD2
TGTGCCAGCAGCCCCGGGACTAGCGGGGGGGCCGGCACAGATACGCAGTATTTT
CASSPGTSGGAGTDTQYF
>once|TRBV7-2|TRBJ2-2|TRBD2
TGTGCCAGCAGCTTGGGAGCGGGGTCCGGGGAGCTGTTTTTT
CASSLGAGSGELFF
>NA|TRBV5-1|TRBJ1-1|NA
TGCGCCAGCAGCCCCCTAGCCACCCCGGGAGGAGCTTTCTTT
CASSPLATPGGAFF
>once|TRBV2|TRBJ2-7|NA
TGTGCCAGCAGCCGGCAGGGAACCTACGAGCAGTACTTC
CASSRQGTYEQYF
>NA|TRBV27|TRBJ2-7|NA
TGTGCCAGCAGTTTATCGTCGAACTTATACTACGAGCAGTACTTC
CASSLSSNLYYEQYF
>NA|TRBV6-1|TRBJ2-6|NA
TGTGCCAGCAGTGGCCCTTCGGGTGGGGCCAACGTCCTGACTTTC
CASSGPSGGANVLTF
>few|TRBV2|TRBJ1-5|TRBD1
TGTGCCAGCAAGGCGACAGGGCTTTTAAATCAGCCCCAGCATTTT
CASKATGLLNQPQHF
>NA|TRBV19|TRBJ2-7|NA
TGTGCCAGTAGTGTAACCTACGAGCAGTACTTC
CASSVTYEQYF
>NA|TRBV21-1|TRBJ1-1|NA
TGTGCCAGCAGCACCCGCAAAGGGGTCGACACTGAAGCTTTCTTT
CASSTRKGVDTEAFF
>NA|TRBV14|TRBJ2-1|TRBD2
TGTGCCAGCAGCCAAGTAACGGGGGGCAATGAGCAGTTCTTC
CASSQVTGGNEQFF
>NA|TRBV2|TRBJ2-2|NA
TGTGCCAGCAATACCGGGACACCCACCGGGGAGCTGTTTTTT
CASNTGTPTGELFF
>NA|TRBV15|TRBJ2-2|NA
TGTGCCACCAGCAGAGATGGCGGGGTTAGGACCGGGGAGCTGTTTTTT
CATSRDGGVRTGELFF
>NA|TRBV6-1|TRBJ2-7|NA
TGTGCCAGCAGTAACACGGGTACGACCTACGAGCAGTACTTC
CASSNTGTTYEQYF
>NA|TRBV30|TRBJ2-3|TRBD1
TGTGCCTGGAGCGACGGGACAGGGAGTAGGTGGGATACGCAGTATTTT
CAWSDGTGSRWDTQYF
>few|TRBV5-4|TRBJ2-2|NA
TGTGCCAGCAGCCCCTCCCCAGGGCTTGCGAACACCGGGGAGCTGTTTTTT
CASSPSPGLANTGELFF
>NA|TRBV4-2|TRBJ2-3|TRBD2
TGTGCCAGCAGCCAGGGTACTAGCGGGGGCCTACTACTCACAGATACGCAGTATTTT
CASSQGTSGGLLLTDTQYF
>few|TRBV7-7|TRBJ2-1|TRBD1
TGTGCTAGCAGCTTAGAAGTGGGACAGGAGCAGTTCTTC
CASSLEVGQEQFF
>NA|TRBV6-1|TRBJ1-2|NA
TGTGCCAGCAGTGGGACAGTTACAAACTATGGCTACACCTTC
CASSGTVTNYGYTF
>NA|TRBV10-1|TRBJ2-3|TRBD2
TGCGCCAGCACTCCCGGGGCTAGCGGGGACACAGATACGCAGTATTTT
CASTPGASGDTDTQYF
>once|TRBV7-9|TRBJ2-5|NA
TGTGCCAGCAGGGGAGGTCAAGAGACCCAGTACTTC
CASRGGQETQYF
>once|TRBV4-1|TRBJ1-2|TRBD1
TGCGCCAGCAGCCAACCGGACAGGGCTAACTATGGCTACACCTTC
CASSQPDRANYGYTF
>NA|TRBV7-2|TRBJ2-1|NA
TGTGCCAGCAGCTTAGTAGATGCGGATGAGCAGTTCTTC
CASSLVDADEQFF
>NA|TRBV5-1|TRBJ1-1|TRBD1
TGCGCCAGCAGCCCGGGGTTTAGGGGGCGTAACTCTGAAGCTTTCTTT
CASSPGFRGRNSEAFF
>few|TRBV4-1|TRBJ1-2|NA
TGCGCCAGCAGCCAAGATATCGATGGCTACACCTTC
CASSQDIDGYTF
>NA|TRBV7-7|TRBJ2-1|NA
TGTGCTAGCAGCTTAGCGCCCGGGATCAATGAGCAGTTCTTC
CASSLAPGINEQFF
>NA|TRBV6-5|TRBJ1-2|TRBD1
TGTGCCAGCATCAAGAACAGGGGTTATGGCTACACCTTC
CASIKNRGYGYTF
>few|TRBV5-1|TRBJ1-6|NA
TGCGCCAGCAGCTTGGTTTCAGGGAATTCACCCCTCCACTTT
CASSLVSGNSPLHF
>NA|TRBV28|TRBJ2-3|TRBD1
TGTGCCAGCAGTCGGGACAGGGGCACAGATACGCAGTATTTT
CASSRDRGTDTQYF
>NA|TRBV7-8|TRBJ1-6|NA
TGTGCCAGCAGCCCTCCGGAGGGCCTTAATTCACCCCTCCACTTT
CASSPPEGLNSPLHF
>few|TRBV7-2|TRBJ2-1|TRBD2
TGTGCCAGCAGCTTACGGCCGGGGGGAGGGTACAATGAGCAGTTCTTC
CASSLRPGGGYNEQFF
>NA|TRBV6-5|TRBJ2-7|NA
TGTGCCAGCAGTTACTTGACTGGCTACGAGCAGTACTTC
CASSYLTGYEQYF
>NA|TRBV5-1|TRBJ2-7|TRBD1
TGCGCCAGCAGTGTCCTTCCACAGGGACAGGGTTCCTACGAGCAGTACTTC
CASSVLPQGQGSYEQYF
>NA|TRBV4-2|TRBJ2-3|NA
TGTGCCAGCAGCGGAGTGGTGGGGGGGCTCAGGGATACGCAGTATTTT
CASSGVVGGLRDTQYF
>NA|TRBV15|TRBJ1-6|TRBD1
TGTGCCACCAGCAGAGCCCCGGACAGGGAAGGATCACCCCTCCACTTT
CATSRAPDREGSPLHF
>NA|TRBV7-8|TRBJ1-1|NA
TGTGCCAGCAGCTTTCACAGGGTCGACACTGAAGCTTTCTTT
CASSFHRVDTEAFF
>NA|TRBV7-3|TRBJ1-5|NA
TGTGCCAGCAGCTTTACCGAATCGGGATATGACCAGCCCCAGCATTTT
CASSFTESGYDQPQHF
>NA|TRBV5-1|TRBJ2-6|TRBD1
TGCGCCAGCAGCAGCGGGGACAGGGGGAACGCTGGGGCCAACGTCCTGACTTTC
CASSSGDRGNAGANVLTF
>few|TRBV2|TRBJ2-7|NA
TGTGCCAGCAGTGAATACCGCGTGGAGGAGCAGTACTTC
CASSEYRVEEQYF
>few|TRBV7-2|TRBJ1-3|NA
TGTGCCAGCAGCTTGTGGGGGGTAGGCGGAAACACCATATATTTT
CASSLWGVGGNTIYF
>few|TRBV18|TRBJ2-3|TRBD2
TGTGCCAGCTCAGATACTAGCGGGGGAGAGACAGATACGCAGTATTTT
CASSDTSGGETDTQYF
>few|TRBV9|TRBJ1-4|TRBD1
TGTGCCAGCAGCGTTGAACAGGGGGCAGGGGAAAAACTGTTTTTT
CASSVEQGAGEKLFF
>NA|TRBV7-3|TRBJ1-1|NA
TGTGCCAGCAGCTTAGGTGTCGGGAACACTGAAGCTTTCTTT
CASSLGVGNTEAFF
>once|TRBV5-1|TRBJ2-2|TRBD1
TGCGCCAGCAGCTTGAGACAGGGTTCCACCGGGGAGCTGTTTTTT
CASSLRQGSTGELFF
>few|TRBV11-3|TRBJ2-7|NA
TGTGCCCGCAGCCAGAGAGGCAGGGGGGCCTACGAGCAGTACTTC
CARSQRGRGAYEQYF
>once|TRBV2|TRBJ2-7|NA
TGTGCCAGCAGTGAAAAGGGGCCCGGCGAGCAGTACTTC
CASSEKGPGEQYF
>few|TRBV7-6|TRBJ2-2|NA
TGTGCCAGCAGCTGGGGAAGTGAGGGAGGGGAGCTGTTTTTT
CASSWGSEGGELFF
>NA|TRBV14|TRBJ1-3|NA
TGTGCCAGCAGCGCTACAGGTCTCAGCTCTGGAAACACCATATATTTT
CASSATGLSSGNTIYF
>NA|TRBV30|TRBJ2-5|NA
TGTGCCTGGAACCGGGGGGCCGGGGAGACCCAGTACTTC
CAWNRGAGETQYF
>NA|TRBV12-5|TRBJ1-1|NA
TGTGCTAGTGGCCAAAGACAGAGCGAAGCTTTCTTT
CASGQRQSEAFF
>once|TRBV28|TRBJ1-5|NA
TGTGCCAGCAGCCTCCAGGGCAATCAGCCCCAGCATTTT
CASSLQGNQPQHF
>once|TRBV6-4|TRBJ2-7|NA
TGTGCCAGCAGTGGTTCCAGAGGGGGGGGGCCTACCTACGAGCAGTACTTC
CASSGSRGGGPTYEQYF
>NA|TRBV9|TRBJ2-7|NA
TGTGCCAGCAGCGTAGGTTCGTTGCGGGAGCAGTACTTC
CASSVGSLREQYF
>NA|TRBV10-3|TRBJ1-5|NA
TGTGCCATCAGTGCTGACACCTCCGGGCCCCAGCATTTT
CAISADTSGPQHF
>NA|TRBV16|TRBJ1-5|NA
TGTGCCAGCAGCCAATCCGGGCGGACAAGCAATCAGCCCCAGCATTTT
CASSQSGRTSNQPQHF
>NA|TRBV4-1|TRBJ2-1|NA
TGCGCCAGCAGCCAGGAAACTAGTTACGATGAGCAGTTCTTC
CASSQETSYDEQFF
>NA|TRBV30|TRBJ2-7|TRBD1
TGTGCCTGGAGGAAGGGACAGGGGCTCTACGAGCAGTACTTC
CAWRKGQGLYEQYF
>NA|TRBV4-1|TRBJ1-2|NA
TGCGCCAGCAGCCAAGATTTACACGAACCTAACTATGGCTACACCTTC
CASSQDLHEPNYGYTF